The rows below give T cell receptor beta chains drawn from one sample of a study of identical twins. TCRdb redid the calling of the 5' RACE reads with MiXCR, one entry per CDR3 protein. The data contain 600,000 to 800,000 distinct CDR3 sequences, around 20% of them seen just once; the ten biggest clones take up about 4.5%. In addition, the sample was reused for a study of T cells expressing NK-cell markers.

Material: PBMCs. These receptors originate from a woman aged 18 to 35 in good health. The CDR3 runs from the conserved cysteine through the conserved F or W.

j_call: TRBJ2-2; cdr3_length: 16; v_call: TRBV12-3/TRBV12-4; cdr3_aa: CASSLGLASTTGELFF
j_call: TRBJ1-2; cdr3_length: 13; v_call: TRBV10-2; cdr3_aa: CASRPTGDHGYTF
j_call: TRBJ2-1; cdr3_length: 13; v_call: TRBV14; cdr3_aa: CASRSGHYNEQFF
j_call: TRBJ2-7; cdr3_length: 17; v_call: TRBV9; cdr3_aa: CASSPHPNRKITYEQYF
j_call: TRBJ2-1; cdr3_length: 15; v_call: TRBV12-3/TRBV12-4; cdr3_aa: CASSSPLRSINEQFF
j_call: TRBJ2-7; cdr3_length: 13; v_call: TRBV5-1; cdr3_aa: CASNQGQTYEQYF
j_call: TRBJ2-7; cdr3_length: 11; v_call: TRBV6-5; cdr3_aa: CASSYSGTEYF
j_call: TRBJ2-7; cdr3_length: 13; v_call: TRBV12-3/TRBV12-4; cdr3_aa: CASSPHQQYEQYF
j_call: TRBJ2-7; cdr3_length: 13; v_call: TRBV7-9; cdr3_aa: CASSLQPLGEQYF
j_call: TRBJ2-7; cdr3_length: 14; v_call: TRBV2; cdr3_aa: CASSEATGAYEQYF
j_call: TRBJ2-2; cdr3_length: 14; v_call: TRBV12-3/TRBV12-4; cdr3_aa: CASSLDLWAGELFF
j_call: TRBJ1-5; cdr3_length: 13; v_call: TRBV30; cdr3_aa: CAWSVTNNQPQHF
j_call: TRBJ1-4; cdr3_length: 14; v_call: TRBV5-1; cdr3_aa: CASRFQGGNEKLFF
j_call: TRBJ1-1; cdr3_length: 13; v_call: TRBV7-9; cdr3_aa: CASSYTRGAEAFF
j_call: TRBJ1-1; cdr3_length: 12; v_call: TRBV7-9; cdr3_aa: CASSRLYTEAFF
j_call: TRBJ2-1; cdr3_length: 14; v_call: TRBV11-2; cdr3_aa: CASSFLGGAGEQFF
j_call: TRBJ2-3; cdr3_length: 17; v_call: TRBV11-2; cdr3_aa: CASSQTTFRSGTDTQYF
j_call: TRBJ2-1; cdr3_length: 15; v_call: TRBV7-9; cdr3_aa: CASSLDRGRENEQFF
j_call: TRBJ2-1; cdr3_length: 17; v_call: TRBV27; cdr3_aa: CASSPTSGGYSYNEQFF
j_call: TRBJ2-1; cdr3_length: 12; v_call: TRBV7-9; cdr3_aa: CASAVGIPGLFF
j_call: TRBJ1-6; cdr3_length: 14; v_call: TRBV6-1; cdr3_aa: CASRNRVYNSPLHF
j_call: TRBJ2-7; cdr3_length: 14; v_call: TRBV3-1; cdr3_aa: CASTQTGTGAEQYF
j_call: TRBJ1-1; cdr3_length: 11; v_call: TRBV6-2/TRBV6-3; cdr3_aa: CASQGGTEAFF
j_call: TRBJ1-4; cdr3_length: 15; v_call: TRBV6-1; cdr3_aa: CASSADRATNEKLFF
j_call: TRBJ2-7; cdr3_length: 13; v_call: TRBV20-1; cdr3_aa: CSARLAGVNEQYF
j_call: TRBJ2-5; cdr3_length: 14; v_call: TRBV29-1; cdr3_aa: CSVEGVPGLETQYF
j_call: TRBJ2-1; cdr3_length: 12; v_call: TRBV29-1; cdr3_aa: CSAPPTLNEQFF
j_call: TRBJ2-1; cdr3_length: 16; v_call: TRBV5-1; cdr3_aa: CASSLYPAQVGDEQFF
j_call: TRBJ2-5; cdr3_length: 16; v_call: TRBV7-8; cdr3_aa: CASSPGTTGGRKTQYF
j_call: TRBJ1-4; cdr3_length: 14; v_call: TRBV19; cdr3_aa: CASGRDRGIVKLFF
j_call: TRBJ1-2; cdr3_length: 14; v_call: TRBV6-1; cdr3_aa: CASTPDRGWYGYTF
j_call: TRBJ2-1; cdr3_length: 13; v_call: TRBV10-2; cdr3_aa: CASRPSSGGAKFF
j_call: TRBJ2-1; cdr3_length: 12; v_call: TRBV12-3/TRBV12-4; cdr3_aa: CASTGTAKKQFF
j_call: TRBJ2-3; cdr3_length: 14; v_call: TRBV5-1; cdr3_aa: CASSLEASQDTQYF
j_call: TRBJ1-6; cdr3_length: 14; v_call: TRBV10-3; cdr3_aa: CAISVTPEESPLHF
j_call: TRBJ2-4; cdr3_length: 14; v_call: TRBV4-3; cdr3_aa: CASSQGARANIQYF
j_call: TRBJ2-7; cdr3_length: 15; v_call: TRBV19; cdr3_aa: CASSQYTSAFYEQYF
j_call: TRBJ2-1; cdr3_length: 16; v_call: TRBV27; cdr3_aa: CASSLRASGRVIEQFF
j_call: TRBJ2-7; cdr3_length: 13; v_call: TRBV20-1; cdr3_aa: CSARDLDSGEQYF
j_call: TRBJ2-4; cdr3_length: 13; v_call: TRBV27; cdr3_aa: CASSWTGKNIQYF
j_call: TRBJ1-1; cdr3_length: 15; v_call: TRBV6-2/TRBV6-3; cdr3_aa: CASTYGSRGGTEAFF
j_call: TRBJ2-1; cdr3_length: 13; v_call: TRBV20-1; cdr3_aa: CSARRKDRENSFF
j_call: TRBJ1-2; cdr3_length: 15; v_call: TRBV4-2; cdr3_aa: CASSQSRTANYGYTF
j_call: TRBJ2-7; cdr3_length: 13; v_call: TRBV7-7; cdr3_aa: CASSPGRNYEQYF
j_call: TRBJ2-1; cdr3_length: 16; v_call: TRBV4-3; cdr3_aa: CASSQAGTSGFHEQFF
j_call: TRBJ2-1; cdr3_length: 13; v_call: TRBV6-5; cdr3_aa: CASSYSNRDEQFF
j_call: TRBJ2-5; cdr3_length: 13; v_call: TRBV20-1; cdr3_aa: CSVAGSDQETQYF
j_call: TRBJ2-7; cdr3_length: 14; v_call: TRBV4-3; cdr3_aa: CASSDGGQAYEQYF
j_call: TRBJ2-5; cdr3_length: 11; v_call: TRBV10-3; cdr3_aa: CATSGARTQYF
j_call: TRBJ2-3; cdr3_length: 15; v_call: TRBV9; cdr3_aa: CASSVASGRADTQYF
j_call: TRBJ2-1; cdr3_length: 12; v_call: TRBV29-1; cdr3_aa: CSVEKTSSVQFF
j_call: TRBJ1-4; cdr3_length: 16; v_call: TRBV7-2; cdr3_aa: CASSLGTRIYNEKLFF
j_call: TRBJ2-7; cdr3_length: 16; v_call: TRBV7-8; cdr3_aa: CASSPSRDRRIVEQYF
j_call: TRBJ1-1; cdr3_length: 14; v_call: TRBV12-3/TRBV12-4; cdr3_aa: CASSLQDVGTEAFF
j_call: TRBJ2-5; cdr3_length: 14; v_call: TRBV11-3; cdr3_aa: CASSRGQSQETQYF
j_call: TRBJ1-2; cdr3_length: 13; v_call: TRBV10-3; cdr3_aa: CAISQGAADGYTF
j_call: TRBJ2-3; cdr3_length: 15; v_call: TRBV6-4; cdr3_aa: CASSVSGSATDTQYF
j_call: TRBJ2-1; cdr3_length: 13; v_call: TRBV10-3; cdr3_aa: CATSLAGSNEQFF
j_call: TRBJ2-7; cdr3_length: 13; v_call: TRBV20-1; cdr3_aa: CSASRGYSYEQYF
j_call: TRBJ2-1; cdr3_length: 14; v_call: TRBV5-1; cdr3_aa: CASTHPGTKNEQFF